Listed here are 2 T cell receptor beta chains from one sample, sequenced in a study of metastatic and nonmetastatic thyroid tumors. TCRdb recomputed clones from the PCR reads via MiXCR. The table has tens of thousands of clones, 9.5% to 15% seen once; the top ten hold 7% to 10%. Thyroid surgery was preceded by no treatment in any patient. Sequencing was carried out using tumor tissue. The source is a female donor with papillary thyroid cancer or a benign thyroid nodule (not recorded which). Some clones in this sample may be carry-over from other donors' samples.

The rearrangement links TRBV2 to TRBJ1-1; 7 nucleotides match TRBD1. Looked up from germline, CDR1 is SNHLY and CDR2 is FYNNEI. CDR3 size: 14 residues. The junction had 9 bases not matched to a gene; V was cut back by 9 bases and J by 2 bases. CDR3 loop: CASGLDRVNTEAFF. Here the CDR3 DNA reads TGTGCCAGTGGGCTCGACAGGGTAAACACTGAAGCTTTCTTT.

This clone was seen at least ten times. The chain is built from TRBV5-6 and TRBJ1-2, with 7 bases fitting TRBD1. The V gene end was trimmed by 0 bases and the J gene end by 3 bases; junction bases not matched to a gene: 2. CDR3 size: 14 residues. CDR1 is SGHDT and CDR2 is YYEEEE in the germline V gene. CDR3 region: CASSLGRGDYGYTF. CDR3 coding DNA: TGTGCCAGCAGCTTGGGCAGGGGGGACTATGGCTACACCTTC. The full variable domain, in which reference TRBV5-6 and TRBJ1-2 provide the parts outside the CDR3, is DAGVTQSPTHLIKTRGQQVTLRCSPKSGHDTVSWYQQALGQGPQFIFQYYEEEERQRGNFPDRFSGHQFPNYSSELNVNALLLGDSALYLCASSLGRGDYGYTFGSGTRLTVV.